The rows below give T cell receptor beta chains drawn from one sample of a study of blood T cell repertoires in COVID-19. TCRdb keeps only in-frame clones here, not all; method: immunoSEQ multiplex PCR. The data show a few hundred thousand clones, approximately 88% seen once. The sample was peripheral blood. The receptors shown here come from a woman aged 70-85 years with COVID-19, enrolled during active disease. The CDR3 runs from the conserved cysteine through the conserved F or W. D genes are given only for firm matches. Where a row states a size, it is once, few, many or the class of an expanded clone; other rows omit it.

TRBV11-3,TRBJ2-3,TRBD2,NA,CASRTSGTDTQYF,TGTGCCAGCAGGACTAGCGGCACAGATACGCAGTATTTT
TRBV5-1,TRBJ2-1,TRBD2,NA,CASSPGLESIEQFF,TGCGCCAGCAGCCCGGGACTAGAATCTATTGAGCAGTTCTTC
TRBV11-2,TRBJ2-1,NA,NA,CASSSSGVWQFF,TGTGCCAGCAGCTCCTCGGGAGTGTGGCAGTTCTTC
TRBV6-2/TRBV6-3,TRBJ2-1,TRBD1,NA,CASSPDRVHEQFF,TGTGCCAGCAGCCCCGACAGGGTCCATGAGCAGTTCTTC
TRBV6-6,TRBJ1-1,NA,NA,CASSQYKQGTEAFF,TGTGCCAGCAGTCAATATAAACAGGGTACTGAAGCTTTCTTT
TRBV5-1,TRBJ2-2,TRBD1,NA,CASSGMDRLTQNTGELFF,TGCGCCAGCAGCGGGATGGACAGGCTCACCCAGAACACCGGGGAGCTGTTTTTT
TRBV7-7,TRBJ2-1,TRBD2,NA,CASSLTSGMGNEQFF,TGTGCTAGCAGCTTAACTAGCGGGATGGGCAATGAGCAGTTCTTC
TRBV6-2/TRBV6-3,TRBJ1-1,NA,NA,CASSYGGSTEAFF,TGTGCCAGCAGTTACGGGGGGAGCACTGAAGCTTTCTTT
TRBV12-3/TRBV12-4,TRBJ1-3,NA,NA,CASSPKTATTIYF,TGTGCCAGCAGTCCCAAGACAGCGACCACCATATATTTT
TRBV3-1/TRBV3-2,TRBJ1-2,TRBD1,NA,CASSLRDSGRNGYTF,TGTGCCAGCAGCCTCCGGGACAGCGGGCGGAACGGCTACACCTTC
TRBV20-1,TRBJ2-5,NA,NA,CSAPKETQYF,TGCAGTGCCCCCAAAGAGACCCAGTACTTC
TRBV5-4,TRBJ1-3,TRBD1,NA,CASSAPKGAGNTIYF,TGTGCCAGCAGCGCCCCGAAGGGGGCCGGAAACACCATATATTTT
TRBV11-2,TRBJ2-3,NA,NA,CASSPGSLTQYF,TGTGCCAGCAGCCCAGGGTCTCTTACGCAGTATTTT
TRBV12-3/TRBV12-4,TRBJ1-2,NA,NA,CASLNSGVRGYTF,TGTGCCAGCCTAAACTCGGGGGTTCGGGGCTACACCTTC
TRBV6-5,TRBJ2-7,NA,NA,CASSYSKVGGSYEQYF,TGTGCCAGCAGTTACTCGAAAGTTGGAGGGAGCTACGAGCAGTACTTC
TRBV27,TRBJ1-1,NA,NA,CASSLQGINTEAFF,TGTGCCAGCAGTTTACAGGGAATCAACACTGAAGCTTTCTTT
TRBV12-3/TRBV12-4,TRBJ2-1,TRBD1,NA,CASTPRTGFEQFF,TGTGCCAGCACCCCGAGGACAGGGTTTGAGCAGTTCTTC
TRBV7-6,TRBJ2-2,NA,few,CASSLVLGGQYNTGELFF,TGTGCCAGCAGCTTAGTTTTGGGGGGACAGTATAACACCGGGGAGCTGTTTTTT
TRBV7-3,TRBJ2-1,NA,once,CASSLTGLATDNEQFF,TGTGCCAGCAGCTTAACAGGGCTAGCAACAGACAATGAGCAGTTCTTC
TRBV9,TRBJ1-4,TRBD1,NA,CASSFSEGTDEKLFF,TGTGCCAGCAGCTTTTCGGAGGGGACAGATGAAAAACTGTTTTTT
TRBV11-3,TRBJ2-5,NA,NA,CASSLSHGVPLQETQYF,TGTGCCAGCAGCTTAAGTCACGGTGTCCCCTTACAAGAGACCCAGTACTTC
TRBV19,TRBJ2-1,NA,NA,CASKSRETYNEQFF,TGTGCCAGTAAGTCGCGGGAAACCTACAATGAGCAGTTCTTC
TRBV27,TRBJ2-7,NA,NA,CASSLAGATYEQYF,TGTGCCAGCAGTTTAGCAGGGGCCACCTACGAGCAGTACTTC
TRBV9,TRBJ1-1,NA,NA,CASSVGGSTEAFF,TGTGCCAGCAGCGTAGGTGGGAGCACTGAAGCTTTCTTT